This T cell receptor (beta chain) was sequenced during a study of CD8+ T cells in alopecia areata. Study background: Graft recipients were approximately 6-11-week-old female C3H/HeJ mice, and donor skin originated from roughly 6-12-month-old C3H/HeJ mice with spontaneous alopecia. Study observations and caveats: Patients showed less clear TCR sequence sharing than mice, possibly partly because of HLA diversity. Normal scalp had lower clonality than lesional scalp, with alopecia totalis/universalis lesions showing this most strongly.

V was pared by 1 base and J by 5 bases, with 5 bases between. This CDR3 spans 13 amino acids. Germline CDR1 is NSQYPW and CDR2 is LRSPGD (reference sequence). Cells pooled from cutaneous lymph nodes were sorted on CD4, CD8alpha, NKG2D, NKG2ACE and other markers. Of note for this clone: Its antigen remains unidentified. Germline and genes: mouse. The read gets to within 4 residues of the CDR3 end, and the germline J gene fills in the rest.

Reverse transcription of extracted RNA yielded cDNA, which provided the sequencing template. Sequenced by immunoSEQ multiplex PCR; TCRdb stores in-frame clones only, minus some. This table holds approximately 19,000 clones with no singletons; the top ten claim around a third. V is TRBV1 and J is TRBJ1-4; D perhaps matches TRBD1 (5 bases). This clonotype was sampled from a C3H/HeJ mouse with alopecia areata. MHC haplotype: H2-k. Sequencing input: CD8+ T cells sorted from a lymph node. CDR3 protein: CTCSAAGNERLFF. The covered CDR3 bases are TGCACCTGCAGTGCAGCAGGGAACGAA.